This T cell receptor beta chain was found in a study of blood T cell repertoires in COVID-19 (dated by TCRdb to the early 2020s). For the wider study: Samples from collaborators originated in the United States, Italy and Spain and spanned both the acute and convalescent phases of COVID-19. The samples were drawn from two sources: the first 160 participants of the ongoing ImmuneRACE study, and 1,254 subjects contributed by 6 global collaborators. The material from the prospective study consisted of cDNA or gDNA derived from T cells, B-cell-depleted T cells, or PBMCs. Deeply sampled blood TCRbeta repertoires from subjects exposed to, actively infected with, or recovered from COVID-19 were included in the dataset. Where available, HLA class I and class II types were obtained from metadata supplied by the sample provider rather than from assay-based typing. A de-identified subject ID, COVID-19 status, age in years and sex were almost always included in the sample metadata. The repertoires were released in a freely available public database intended as a resource for research on the immune response to SARS-CoV-2. Findings and caveats that apply to the study as a whole: The quantity of clinical and demographic metadata differed by source and by participant and was supplied without curation.

In the case of this clone: Its antigen is currently not known. The record has no base qualities; no much larger clone is one base away.

As encoded in the germline V gene, CDR1 is MDHEN while CDR2 is SYDVKM. V ends up 3 bases short and J 4 bases short, with an unmatched junction base count of 4. The CDR3 measures 15 amino acids from cysteine to phenylalanine. Of all the DNA, just the CDR3 is kept, 45 bases in frame from base 1. The immunoSEQ Assay, a bias-controlled multiplex PCR, was used to amplify TCRbeta CDR3 regions from genomic DNA. Under the source paper's analysis protocol: Within the assay, amplification of reference gene primers was used to estimate how many nucleated cells each sample contained. To quantify the absolute abundance of each unique TCRbeta CDR3 rearrangement, sequence reads were collapsed and filtered. For each sample, productive Simpson clonality was calculated as the square root of Simpson's diversity index over productive rearrangements. Entries here come from immuneACCESS through TCRdb and include only in-frame sequences with V and J called. Some clones fail to appear in such tables; in the studies checked, an unresolved V gene covers under half of the shortfall, and the cause of the remainder is unknown. V and J calls plus clone size are reproduced from that table; the DNA served to infer D and trimming. This sample lists about 100,000 clones; roughly 80% were detected once. The ten most abundant clones make up roughly 4.4% of the sample.

Whole blood was collected in K2EDTA tubes by collaborating institutions according to the institutions' own protocols. For TCRbeta analysis, collaborators shipped samples as frozen whole blood, isolated PBMCs, or DNA extracted from either of those sample types. The clonotype originates from a man aged 55 to 69 with acute or convalescent COVID-19. The sample taken for sequencing was peripheral blood. This sequence uses TRBV28 and TRBJ2-2, and TRBD1 aligns with 8 junction nucleotides. The DNA is as follows: TGTGCCAGCAGTTTTTTACAGGGGGGCACCGGGGAGCTGTTTTTT. It is translated as CASSFLQGGTGELFF.